This T cell receptor beta chain was obtained from a study of beta chain features in type 1 diabetes (dated by TCRdb to the late 2010s). At the level of the whole study: Mean age, gender distribution, total cell number and subset yield were not different between patients and healthy donors. In the study, recently diagnosed type 1 diabetes patients and matched healthy donors were compared on the TCRB repertoires of their sorted circulating CD4+ T cell subsets. Naive and central memory subsets were obtained from all 28 donors, but regulatory and stem cell-like memory subsets were isolated from only 8 patients and roughly 8 healthy donors. Across all samples, almost 110 million sorted cells were examined, and cell number per subset correlated strongly with RNA yield. Overall study outcomes, separate from this receptor: Fewer insertions and more nucleotide deletions at VDJ recombination sites were observed in patients with type 1 diabetes, implying thymic rearrangement abnormalities. Naive, central memory and regulatory TCRB repertoires appeared more similar among patients than among healthy donors. Because cDNA was sequenced instead of genomic DNA, activated cells with high expression could be over-represented, although the groups did not differ in activation or CD3 levels. PCR may preferentially amplify shorter templates, but because patient and control samples were amplified and corrected together, any resulting skew would affect both groups equally. Type 1 diabetes patients showed a moderate but significant shortening of TCRB CDR3 length in all four CD4+ subsets. Because small numbers of individuals were included in the HLA sub-analyses, any influence of HLA type on TCRB rearrangement was left unresolved.

There are 14 amino acids in the CDR3, from cysteine to phenylalanine inclusive. Only the CDR3 portion is preserved as DNA: 42 bases, with reading frame beginning at the first base. CDR1 MDHEN and CDR2 SYDVKM were looked up in the germline V gene. Trimming costs V 4 bases and J 5 bases, and their ends lie 11 bases apart. The High Capacity cDNA Reverse Transcription Kit was used to reverse transcribe all of the isolated RNA, meaning that expressed TCRB transcripts were what got sequenced. Deep immunoSEQ sequencing was applied to naive, central memory and regulatory T cell samples, giving an average of around 3.4 million total reads per sample. Sorted cells were lysed in RLT buffer, and RNA was extracted using DNase-treated RNeasy Micro or Mini kits according to cell number. Each cell subset was processed on its own to prevent cross-contamination, while patient and healthy donor samples were processed together. TCRB sequences were amplified from cDNA with the immunoSEQ multiplex PCR, producing 87-bp fragments spanning the CDR3 region. Sequencing of the amplicons was done on the Illumina HiSeq platform. The authors processed their data as follows. Synthetic template baselines were used to correct PCR bias computationally, reads within Hamming distance 2 were collapsed, and singletons that could not be merged were discarded. By aligning reads against IMGT, V, D and J genes, CDR3 length, and insertions or deletions at six rearrangement sites were assigned. Within each subset, clonotype counts were normalized to the number of sorted cells before true diversity and Gini coefficients were calculated with the tcR R package. The overlap coefficient, calculated on TCRB nucleotide sequences, was used to measure repertoire sharing. As a proxy for the pre-selection repertoire, out-of-frame TCRB sequences from naive cells were analyzed. TCRdb's version of the immuneACCESS table is confined to in-frame rearrangements and falls short of the full clone set. An unresolved V gene accounts for under half of the shortfall where checked; the remainder is of unknown origin. V, J and clone size derive from that table, while D and trimming were established from the DNA sequence. A total of over 700,000 clones appear in this sample, 15% to 20% of them only once. The ten top clones hold 0.02% to 0.025% of the sample.

A single peripheral blood draw of 95 to 150 mL on average was collected from each donor into heparinised tubes. A BD FACSAria II was used to sort naive, central memory, regulatory and stem cell-like memory CD4+ T cells with a panel that included CD45RO, CCR7, CD25, CD127, CD95 and CD27. All sorted populations exceeded 95% purity. Right away, PBMCs were isolated by Lymphoprep density gradient centrifugation and were stained directly, with no culture step. Samples were stained and sorted in pairs, with one healthy donor and one patient per experiment, so that batch effects were minimized. This clone was observed a handful of times. Its recognized antigen is unknown. Per-nucleotide qualities are absent, and no much larger clonotype sits a single base away.

The source of this sequence is a woman under 30 in good health. The sample taken for sequencing was naive CD4+ T cells from blood. Per the publication, the cell subset or site label means: true naive CD4+ T cells. Recombination connected TRBV28 to TRBJ1-4; the D segment cannot be called with confidence. The nucleotide sequence reads as follows: TGTGCCAGCAGTTCTTGGCAGAAGAATGAAAAACTGTTTTTT. This encodes CASSSWQKNEKLFF.